This TCR beta chain was identified during a study of cytomegalovirus exposure and HLA in healthy donors. 13 Jbeta primers and 60 Vbeta primers were used for the PCR. Sequencing was performed with immunoSEQ multiplex PCR; in TCRdb, only in-frame clones are kept and a portion is missing. In the table there are about 120,000 clones, under 90% of which are singletons. Worth noting for this clone: Its specificity is not known.

Overall study results and limits: Several top significant clusters appeared, in a later analysis, to be linked to common viral pathogens. Later analysis reportedly placed an Asian-associated ancestry cluster below the roughly 680-donor mean in N-insertions. Later analysis demonstrated an association between a missense DCLRE1C variant and TCR beta V- and J-gene trimming. Productive rates of about 90% or about 30% were seen for most TCR beta V segments in an earlier analysis.

Trimming shortened V by 2 bases and J by 9 bases, and 16 bases separated the two germline ends. Germline V gene sequence: CDR1 MNHEY, CDR2 SVGAGI. The CDR3 runs to 14 residues. The sequenced material came from PBMCs. The origin of this receptor is a woman in her thirties or forties in good health and CMV-seronegative. The rearrangement uses TRBV6-5 and TRBJ1-2; the D gene is possibly TRBD1 (5 bases). The CDR3 nucleotides read TGTGCCAGCAGTTACCCGGATCAGGGAGGGAGCTACACCTTC. Encoded protein: CASSYPDQGGSYTF.